Included here is one T cell receptor beta chain sequence, with context. Sequencing used immunoSEQ multiplex PCR; TCRdb keeps in-frame clones, though not all of them. The data contain around 170,000 clones, 60% to 80% of them singletons. Germline values: CDR1 SGHTA, CDR2 FQGNSA. V shed 5 bases, J shed 3 bases, and the junction held 10 bases outside the gene matches. CDR3 length: 17 residues. Participants' reported clinical history set cohort assignment. These data come from a study of blood T cell repertoires in COVID-19. This TCR was recovered from a man between 60 and 70 years old who had been exposed to COVID-19. The V call is TRBV7-2, the J call TRBJ2-4; TRBD2 agrees at 10 bases. Material: PBMCs or T cells enriched from blood (not recorded which). CDR3 nucleotides: TGTGCCAGCAGCGGAGCGGGAGGGCCGTCGGTCAAAAACATTCAGTACTTC. Translated, it gives CASSGAGGPSVKNIQYF.